The 19 T cell receptor beta chains presented below share a single source sample, sequenced in a study of human T cells and chemical hapten exposure. Time point of the sample: patch test 2, 6 weeks after DPC sensitization. Sample treatment: therapeutic diphenylcyclopropenone sensitization with weekly scalp DPC. From the RACE reads, TCRdb called clonotypes with MiXCR, one entry per CDR3 protein. The sample comprises some 79,000 distinct CDR3 sequences, over 9.5% of which are singletons, and around 5% rests with the top ten. This sample comprised whole blood, obtained in connection with sensitization to the hapten diphenylcyclopropenone (DPC). The origin of the receptors is a woman aged 45-59 years with alopecia areata. Some clones in this sample may be carry-over from other donors' samples.

This clonotype was seen repeatedly, ten times or more. The J gene is TRBJ1-1, the V gene TRBV6-6, with TRBD1 as a possible D gene (6 bases). Germline V lookup: CDR1 MNHNY, CDR2 SVGAGI (reference sequence). CDR3 length: 15 amino acids. Deletions cut 6 bases from V and 6 bases from J, with 20 bases between. The CDR3 DNA reads TGTGCCAGCAGACCACAGGGCTCAACTAAGGCTGAAGCTTTCTTT. Protein: CASRPQGSTKAEAFF.

The table lists this clonotype with a few counts. This chain joins TRBV6-1 and TRBJ1-4; 9 bases agree with TRBD1. The germline CDR1 and CDR2 sequences are MNHNS and SASEGT. The CDR3 has 14 residues. J gave up 6 bases and V 7 bases, and 6 bases lay outside the gene matches. The CDR3 DNA sequence: TGTGCCAGCAACTTACAGGGGGCAGATGAAAAACTGTTTTTT. This codes for CASNLQGADEKLFF.

Notes on this clonotype: This sequence may be a read error, since a much larger clone differs from it by one base. The rearrangement joins TRBV20-1 to TRBJ2-3; 8 bases agree with TRBD2. This CDR3 is 15 amino acids long. Germline lookup yields CDR1 DFQATT and CDR2 SNEGSKA (reference sequence). V gave up 1 base and J gave up 7 bases; unmatched junction bases: 10. The CDR3: CSARVLAGGKYTQYF. DNA for the CDR3: TGCAGTGCTAGAGTCCTGGCGGGAGGCAAATATACGCAGTATTTT.

This clonotype was observed a handful of times. The V call is TRBV19, the J call TRBJ2-1; 8 bases match TRBD2. The V and J ends lost 9 bases and 9 bases, in that order; junction bases with no gene match: 10. CDR1 is LNHDA and CDR2 is SQIVND in the germline V gene (reference sequence). The CDR3 runs 13 residues. For the CDR3, the DNA is TGTGCCAGCGCCGCGACGGGACTAGGTGAGCAGTTCTTC. It is translated as CASAATGLGEQFF. Variable domain in full (rest from reference TRBV19 and TRBJ2-1): DGGITQSPKYLFRKEGQNVTLSCEQNLNHDAMYWYRQDPGQGLRLIYYSQIVNDFQKGDIAEGYSVSREKKESFPLTVTSAQKNPTAFYLCASAATGLGEQFFGPGTRLTVL.

There are a few counts of this clonotype. This chain connects TRBV11-2 to TRBJ2-7, with a possible D match to TRBD1 (6 bases). This CDR3 spans 14 amino acids. CDR1 SGHAT and CDR2 FQNNGV come from the germline V gene. Trimming removed 6 bases from V and 6 bases from J, with 18 bases in between. CDR3 region: CASSIVGAGSEQYF. In DNA form, the CDR3 reads TGTGCCAGCAGTATAGTGGGGGCTGGTTCCGAGCAGTACTTC.

This clonotype has more than one count but fewer than ten. The chain is built from TRBV5-1 and TRBJ2-7, with D maybe TRBD1 (6 bases). V lost 4 bases and J lost 2, with 13 bases in between. CDR1 is SGHRS and CDR2 is YFSETQ in the germline V gene. The CDR3 sequence is 14 residues long. CDR3 protein: CASSVLQGPYEQYF. The CDR3, as DNA: TGCGCCAGCAGCGTACTACAGGGCCCCTACGAGCAGTACTTC.

This clonotype has just a few counts. This chain uses TRBV29-1 with TRBJ1-2; 9 bases match TRBD1. After removal of 4 bases from V and 0 bases from J, the junction contained 6 bases not matched to a gene. Germline CDR1 SQVTM, CDR2 ANQGSEA. The CDR3 has 15 residues. The DNA for the CDR3 is TGCAGCGTTGTACTGGGACAGGGTTCTAACTATGGCTACACCTTC. Translated, it gives CSVVLGQGSNYGYTF.

This clonotype was picked up a small number of times. V is TRBV30 and J is TRBJ2-2, with 11 nucleotides matching TRBD1. V lost 1 base, J lost 4 bases, and 2 bases stayed unmatched. The CDR3 runs 15 residues. Looked up from germline, CDR1 is GTSNPN and CDR2 is SVGIG (reference sequence). The CDR3 loop is CAWSGGTGGTGELFF. The CDR3 DNA reads as TGTGCCTGGAGTGGCGGGACAGGGGGCACCGGGGAGCTGTTTTTT. Full variable domain (missing parts from reference TRBV30 and TRBJ2-2): SQTIHQWPATLVQPVGSPLSLECTVEGTSNPNLYWYRQAAGRGLQLLFYSVGIGQISSEVPQNLSASRPQDRQFILSSKKLLLSDSGFYLCAWSGGTGGTGELFFGEGSRLTVL.

In its sample, this clonotype was seen many times. The chain joins TRBV20-1 to TRBJ2-7; 9 positions match TRBD1. Trimming cost V 5 bases and J 3 bases; bases outside gene matches: 14. Germline CDR1 DFQATT, CDR2 SNEGSKA (reference sequence). The CDR3 is 16 amino acids. As DNA, the CDR3 is TGCAGTGCTTACAACCCGGGACAGGGAAAGGACTACGAGCAGTACTTC. Amino acid sequence: CSAYNPGQGKDYEQYF.

This clonotype was seen a handful of times. The chain employs TRBV28 and TRBJ2-7; TRBD2 is a possible D gene (6 bases). Trimming cost V 4 bases and J 2 bases, with 15 bases left between them. Germline CDR1 is MDHEN and CDR2 is SYDVKM. The CDR3 covers 15 residues. The CDR3 DNA sequence: TGTGCCAGCAGTTATTTGCGGGGTTCCGCCTACGAGCAGTACTTC. Amino acids: CASSYLRGSAYEQYF.

This clonotype has a handful of counts. The CDR3 bases are TGTGCCAGCAGCCAGCGGGGACTAGCGGGACATGAGACGCAGTATTTT. It specifies CASSQRGLAGHETQYF. J is TRBJ2-3 and V is TRBV11-3; 13 bases fit TRBD2. CDR3 size: 16 residues. V dropped 5 bases and J dropped 9; count of bases not matched to a gene: 11. Germline V gives CDR1 SGHNT, CDR2 YENEEA.

The chain couples TRBV14 to TRBJ1-1, with no clear D. CDR1 and CDR2 (germline): SGHDN, FVKESK. This CDR3 comprises 20 residues. Trimming removed 0 bases at V and 1 base at J, with 24 bases between. CDR3 in amino acids: CASSQDSVPPFGRPNTEAFF. CDR3 bases: TGTGCCAGCAGCCAAGACTCAGTTCCTCCTTTTGGACGGCCGAACACTGAAGCTTTCTTT. The full variable domain, rest sourced from reference TRBV14 and TRBJ1-1, is EAGVTQFPSHSVIEKGQTVTLRCDPISGHDNLYWYRRVMGKEIKFLLHFVKESKQDESGMPNNRFLAERTGGTYSTLKVQPAELEDSGVYFCASSQDSVPPFGRPNTEAFFGQGTRLTVV.

V usage is TRBV27 and J usage is TRBJ1-2, with TRBD1 matching 10 bases. Germline loops: CDR1 MNHEY, CDR2 SMNVEV (reference sequence). This CDR3 contains 14 residues. Germline trimming cut 6 bases from V and 8 bases from J; bases unmatched to any gene: 9. DNA of the CDR3: TGTGCCAGCAGACCGACAGGGGGCATCAGCGGCTACACCTTC. It translates to CASRPTGGISGYTF.

This clonotype was seen many times. The rearrangement uses TRBV29-1 and TRBJ1-1; 9 positions match TRBD1. There are 13 residues in the CDR3. Germline CDR1 and CDR2: SQVTM and ANQGSEA. Losses at the gene ends were 5 bases for V and 4 bases for J; bases not matched to a gene: 5. DNA for the CDR3: TGCAGCGTTACAGGGGGCGGGGGCACTGAAGCTTTCTTT. Translating gives CSVTGGGGTEAFF.

This clonotype has a handful of counts. The chain recombines TRBV5-1 with TRBJ2-1; D may be TRBD2 (6 bases). The V and J ends lost 4 bases and 0 bases respectively, with 11 bases between them. Germline V CDR1 and CDR2: SGHRS, YFSETQ. The CDR3 is made up of 15 amino acids. In nucleotides, the CDR3 is TGCGCCAGCAGCATCGGGAGTAGCTCCTACAATGAGCAGTTCTTC. Its protein product is CASSIGSSSYNEQFF.

This clonotype was recorded a few times. The chain couples TRBV3-1 to TRBJ1-4; D possibly corresponds to TRBD1 (6 bases). Trimming pared 1 base from V and 5 bases from J, leaving 14 bases between. The length of the CDR3 is 16 residues. Germline CDR1 LGHDT, CDR2 YNNKEL (reference sequence). Here the CDR3 reads CASSQAGTLRNEKLFF. The DNA for the CDR3 is TGTGCCAGCAGCCAAGCAGGGACACTCAGGAATGAAAAACTGTTTTTT.

As regards this clonotype: Germline is not matched at one junction end, which may reflect a read error. The gene calls are TRBV28 and TRBJ2-5; D tentatively reads TRBD1 or TRBD2 (6 bases each). The CDR3 has 16 residues. Germline CDR1 is MDHEN and CDR2 is SYDVKM. CDR3 coding DNA: TGCGCCAGCAGGTCCGGAGGGACACCTTACCAAGAGACCCAGTACTTC. This translates into CASRSGGTPYQETQYF.

This clonotype was seen repeatedly, ten times or more. J is TRBJ2-1 and V is TRBV20-1, with a weak D call TRBD2 (6 bases). The V gene's germline CDR1 is DFQATT and CDR2 SNEGSKA (reference sequence). Trimming took 8 bases from V and 5 from J, leaving 19 bases between them. The CDR3 is 14 residues long. The CDR3 bases are TGCAGTCTCCCCCCGGGAGTCTACCACAATGAGCAGTTCTTC. This gives the protein CSLPPGVYHNEQFF.

The chain uses TRBV29-1 and TRBJ2-3, with 7 bases that match TRBD2. J gave up 3 bases and V 1 base, and 4 bases lay outside the gene matches. The CDR3 sequence is 14 residues long. From germline, CDR1 is SQVTM and CDR2 ANQGSEA. The CDR3 spells CSVEGGRGTDTQYF. The CDR3 DNA sequence: TGCAGCGTTGAAGGCGGGAGAGGGACAGATACGCAGTATTTT.